The sequence of this T cell receptor beta chain was determined in a study of cytomegalovirus exposure and HLA in healthy donors. Whole-study findings and limits: Listed as cytomegalovirus-associated were 150 to 200 TCR beta chains. Upon later analysis, TCR association rates were observed to vary by HLA locus, being highest for DRB1 and lowest for HLA-C. Within a later analysis, the majority of CMV-associated TCR beta chains appeared HLA-restricted.

Primers: 60 Vbeta forward and 13 Jbeta reverse. Per the authors' pipeline: An analysis that came later counted around 80 million unique TCR beta chains, 10 million to 12 million shared. The method was immunoSEQ multiplex PCR; TCRdb's version includes in-frame clones alone and lacks a portion of them. V, J and clone size derive from that table, while D and trimming were established from the DNA sequence. The table shows 150,000 to 200,000 clones, with around 90% occurring only once. The germline V gene encodes CDR1 SSHAT and CDR2 FNYEAQ (reference sequence). The CDR3 is 13 amino acids. With respect to this clone: Its antigen is undetermined. The germline gene is not matched at one end of the junction; a read error may be the cause.

The chain has TRBV7-7 and TRBJ2-3; no definite D call. This TCR derives from a young woman in good health and CMV-seronegative. Sequenced material: PBMCs. The CDR3 sequence: CASSTPPTDTQYF. DNA of the CDR3: TGTGCTAGCAGCACACCCCCAACAGATACGCAGTATTTT.